This note documents a single TCR beta chain sequence. Clones were sequenced by immunoSEQ multiplex PCR, and TCRdb holds only the in-frame ones, with some missing. Here the sample spans some 240,000 clones, around 90% being singletons. Recruited during active infection, patients (from Seattle) were subsequently followed longitudinally. The CDR3 is made up of 16 amino acids. The V gene's germline CDR1 is SGHAT and CDR2 FQNNGV. Trimming removed 2 bases from V and 3 bases from J; junction bases left unmatched: 9. The sample is drawn from a study of blood T cell repertoires in COVID-19. About the research overall: The United States, Italy and Spain provided the acute and convalescent COVID-19 samples.

The TCR sequence derives from an older woman with COVID-19, enrolled during active disease. This rearrangement joins TRBV11-2 to TRBJ2-5; 7 bases align to TRBD1. The sample taken for sequencing was peripheral blood. The CDR3 DNA reads as TGTGCCAGCAGCTTAAGGTACAGGGGCGGTGAAGAGACCCAGTACTTC. Its protein is CASSLRYRGGEETQYF.